This TCR beta chain was retrieved from a study of blood T cell repertoires in COVID-19. The assay was immunoSEQ multiplex PCR, and TCRdb's table has in-frame clones only and misses some. The sample consists of about 160,000 clones, about 80% of them appearing once. CDR1 LNHDA and CDR2 SQIVND come from the germline V gene (reference sequence). The CDR3 sequence is 13 residues long. V shed 3 bases and J 7 bases; nucleotides not matched to a gene: 5. Sequenced sample: PBMCs or T cells enriched from blood (not recorded which). The genes are TRBV19 and TRBJ1-1; 7 bases fit TRBD1. The sequence was collected from a woman aged 55-70 years who had recovered from COVID-19. The CDR3 region is CASSINRGHEAFF. The CDR3 nucleotides are TGTGCCAGTAGTATTAACAGGGGACATGAAGCTTTCTTT.